This passage covers 15 T cell receptor beta chains from one sample sequenced in a study of cytomegalovirus exposure and HLA in healthy donors. Measured with immunoSEQ multiplex PCR; TCRdb has only the in-frame clones, and not every one. The top ten hold 0.65% to 0.8% of the sample, which has tens of thousands of clones, just under 95% seen once. Sequencing used PBMCs. All receptors derive from a man between 18 and 35 years old in good health and CMV-seronegative.

This CDR3 is CASSEGQGGSRQPQHF. For the CDR3, the DNA is TGTGCCAGCAGCGAGGGACAGGGAGGGTCCCGCCAGCCCCAGCATTTT. The V gene is TRBV5-6, the J gene TRBJ1-5, with 9 bases matching TRBD1. This CDR3 has 16 residues. V gave up 4 bases and J gave up 7 bases; unmatched junction bases: 12. Per germline, CDR1 SGHDT and CDR2 YYEEEE.

This clone was recorded a few times. The chain uses TRBV7-9 and TRBJ2-5; 11 nucleotides line up with TRBD2. The ends lost 4 bases at V and 1 base at J; junction bases unmatched: 5. Germline assignment: CDR1 SEHNR and CDR2 FQNEAQ (reference sequence). There are 16 residues in the CDR3. The DNA of the CDR3 is TGTGCCAGCAGCTCGAGACTAGCGGGGCCCCAAGAGACCCAGTACTTC. Its protein is CASSSRLAGPQETQYF.

J is TRBJ1-1 and V is TRBV11-2, with D unclear. The V gene lost 3 bases and the J gene lost 8 bases, with 19 bases spanning the gap. From germline, CDR1 is SGHAT and CDR2 FQNNGV. The CDR3 contains 15 residues. The CDR3 sequence: CASSLLARGSTEAFF. For the CDR3, the DNA is TGTGCCAGCAGCTTGCTGGCTCGGGGTTCAACCGAAGCTTTCTTT.

The chain has TRBV4-2 and TRBJ2-7; D gene unclear. The CDR3 has 15 amino acids. CDR1 is LGHNA and CDR2 is YNFKEQ in the germline V gene. V gave up 1 base and J gave up 3 bases, with 13 bases separating them. The CDR3 sequence is CASSQAAQVDYEQYF. For the CDR3, the DNA is TGTGCCAGCAGCCAAGCCGCCCAGGTAGACTACGAGCAGTACTTC.

The rearrangement joins TRBV28 to TRBJ2-7; D is uncertain. Germline V gene sequence: CDR1 MDHEN, CDR2 SYDVKM. This CDR3 region has 13 residues. V lost 6 bases, J lost 0 bases, and 9 bases lay in between. CDR3 in amino acids: CASRFDISYEQYF. The DNA of the CDR3 is TGTGCCAGCAGATTTGACATCTCCTACGAGCAGTACTTC.

The chain links TRBV6-1 to TRBJ2-7; 10 positions match TRBD1. The CDR3 contains 15 residues. Germline assignment: CDR1 MNHNS and CDR2 SASEGT. With V trimmed by 3 bases and J by 0 bases, 2 bases remained unmatched. CDR3 in amino acids: CASSERTGGSYEQYF. DNA of the CDR3: TGTGCCAGCAGTGAGAGGACAGGGGGCTCCTACGAGCAGTACTTC.

V usage is TRBV7-2 and J usage is TRBJ1-1; D remains ambiguous. CDR3 length: 12 amino acids. CDR1 and CDR2 from the germline V gene are SGHTA and FQGNSA. The V end lost 2 bases, the J end lost 7 bases, and 8 bases lay between the germline ends. The CDR3 reads CASSLTGNEAFF. The CDR3, as DNA: TGTGCCAGCAGCTTAACCGGGAATGAAGCTTTCTTT.

This clone was detected once. V is TRBV11-2 and J is TRBJ1-1; D remains ambiguous. The CDR3 sequence is 14 residues long. V was clipped by 3 bases and J by 4 bases, with 12 bases between them. Per the germline V gene, CDR1 is SGHAT and CDR2 is FQNNGV. CDR3 in amino acids: CASSFSGIGTEAFF. The CDR3 DNA follows: TGTGCCAGCAGCTTTTCCGGTATTGGCACTGAAGCTTTCTTT.

The chain links TRBV9 to TRBJ2-1; 12 bases align to TRBD2. J was trimmed by 7 bases and V by 1 base; bases with no gene match: 6. CDR1 is SGDLS, CDR2 YYNGEE, per germline. The CDR3 is made up of 16 amino acids. The CDR3: CASSVLAGGSKNEQFF. DNA for the CDR3: TGTGCCAGCAGCGTACTAGCGGGGGGGAGTAAGAATGAGCAGTTCTTC.

The chain couples TRBV6-5 to TRBJ1-5; D might be TRBD1 (5 bases). V was cut by 2 bases and J by 4 bases, with 12 bases left in between. Germline-derived CDR1 and CDR2 are MNHEY and SVGAGI. The CDR3 loop spans 15 amino acids. The CDR3 region has the DNA TGTGCCAGCAGTTACGGGGCGGAAGGGAATCAGCCCCAGCATTTT. Its protein is CASSYGAEGNQPQHF.

The chain joins TRBV7-8 to TRBJ1-5, with 8 bases that match TRBD1. Germline-derived CDR1 and CDR2 are SGHVS and FQNEAQ. This CDR3 has 14 residues. The J segment lost 0 bases and the V segment lost 8 bases, leaving 3 bases of the junction unmatched. The CDR3 sequence: CASGQGISNQPQHF. CDR3 nucleotide sequence: TGTGCCAGCGGACAGGGCATTAGCAATCAGCCCCAGCATTTT.

This clone has only one observation. This sequence joins TRBV6-6 and TRBJ1-2; possibly TRBD1 for D (6 bases). From germline, CDR1 is MNHNY and CDR2 SVGAGI (reference sequence). This CDR3 is built from 14 residues. Between the trimmed V and J ends, which lost 6 bases and 5 bases, there was a span of 16 bases. The CDR3 sequence: CASSPGVTGYGYTF. The CDR3 DNA reads as TGTGCCAGCAGCCCCGGGGTTACAGGGTATGGCTACACCTTC.

This clone occurred once. The V and J genes are TRBV13 and TRBJ1-1; D is possibly TRBD1 (6 bases). V gave up 5 bases and J gave up 9 bases, with 16 bases separating them. Germline V lookup: CDR1 PRHDT, CDR2 FYEKMQ (reference sequence). The length of the CDR3 is 13 residues. The CDR3 reads CASSTDRSWKAFF. The CDR3, as DNA: TGTGCCAGCAGCACCGACAGGAGTTGGAAAGCTTTCTTT.

This chain joins TRBV5-1 and TRBJ1-2; D is undetermined. The CDR3 has 14 residues. The V gene's germline CDR1 is SGHRS and CDR2 YFSETQ. V shed 5 bases and J shed 6 bases, with 17 bases lying between them. CDR3 amino acids: CASRSALMIHGYTF. The CDR3 nucleotides are TGCGCCAGCAGAAGTGCGCTGATGATCCATGGCTACACCTTC.

This rearrangement joins TRBV15 to TRBJ2-1; 9 bases map to TRBD2. J was trimmed by 4 bases and V by 4 bases; bases with no gene match: 5. This CDR3 has 15 amino acids. CDR1 and CDR2 from the germline V gene are LNHNV and YYDKDF (reference sequence). CDR3 in DNA: TGTGCCACCAGCAAGGAGCGGGGGGCTTACAATGAGCAGTTCTTC. Amino acid sequence: CATSKERGAYNEQFF.